A selection of T cell receptor beta chains follows, all from one sample in a study of CD8+CD57+ T cells in acquired aplastic anemia. TCRdb reprocessed the reads with MiXCR, giving one entry per CDR3 protein. The repertoire holds some 140,000 distinct CDR3 sequences, roughly 54% seen once, with less than 15% in the top ten. Material for sequencing was sorted CD4+, CD8+, or CD8+CD57+ T cells (not recorded which) from PBMCs. The receptors here all came from a human donor with aplastic anemia. The CDR3 runs from the conserved cysteine through the conserved F or W.

V: TRBV20-1
J: TRBJ2-1
CDR3: CSASVLAGSTEQFF

V: TRBV20-1
J: TRBJ2-7
CDR3: CNAHGQGPYEQYF

V: TRBV24-1
J: TRBJ1-5
CDR3: CATSDFALNDSKRNQPQHF

V: TRBV7-8
J: TRBJ2-7
CDR3: CASSLVAGDNYEQYF

V: TRBV11-2
J: TRBJ2-7
CDR3: CASSLVDRRAPYEQYF

V: TRBV15
J: TRBJ1-3
CDR3: CATSRTGTGAGNTIYF

V: TRBV7-2
J: TRBJ2-7
CDR3: CASSSPGAVYEQYF

V: TRBV2
J: TRBJ2-5
CDR3: CASSLEGGGGETQYF

V: TRBV7-9
J: TRBJ1-6
CDR3: CASIERGRALHF

V: TRBV9
J: TRBJ2-7
CDR3: CASSASGGGSYEQYF

V: TRBV6-1
J: TRBJ1-1
CDR3: CASSILANTEAFF

V: TRBV2
J: TRBJ2-2
CDR3: CASSYNPGETGELFF

V: TRBV24-1
J: TRBJ1-1
CDR3: CATRDSAMNTEAFF

V: TRBV10-2
J: TRBJ1-1
CDR3: CASSESMNTEAFF

V: TRBV10-2
J: TRBJ1-1
CDR3: CASSEERGWAFF

V: TRBV10-3
J: TRBJ2-2
CDR3: CAISESGSGELFF

V: TRBV25-1
J: TRBJ2-2
CDR3: CASQGPGANTGELFF

V: TRBV7-8
J: TRBJ2-3
CDR3: CASSLRAGGSADTQYF

V: TRBV6-1
J: TRBJ2-7
CDR3: CASSIGQAAYEQYF

V: TRBV29-1
J: TRBJ1-1
CDR3: CSVEGADEMVGGFF

V: TRBV9
J: TRBJ2-7
CDR3: CASSTGTSVASYEQYF

V: TRBV10-3
J: TRBJ1-1
CDR3: CASNDRGPWGEASF

V: TRBV6-1
J: TRBJ2-1
CDR3: CASSVSGEYNEQFF

V: TRBV9
J: TRBJ2-7
CDR3: CASSGRGGTSGEEQYF

V: TRBV10-1
J: TRBJ1-1
CDR3: CASSYDRGRTEAFF

V: TRBV7-8
J: TRBJ2-1
CDR3: CASSLYRAEQFF

V: TRBV27
J: TRBJ1-1
CDR3: CASSHRGQGVNTEAFF

V: TRBV4-1
J: TRBJ1-1
CDR3: CASSQDRRGAFF

V: TRBV20-1
J: TRBJ1-2
CDR3: CSAMDAYGYTF

V: TRBV6-2/TRBV6-3
J: TRBJ2-7
CDR3: CASSSPADTYEQYF

V: TRBV25-1
J: TRBJ2-1
CDR3: CASSEYKGSNEQFF

V: TRBV5-1
J: TRBJ1-4
CDR3: CASSLERQGKANEKLFF

V: TRBV29-1
J: TRBJ1-2
CDR3: CSGGDGYTF

V: TRBV25-1
J: TRBJ1-3
CDR3: CASSDPRISGNTIYF

V: TRBV6-5
J: TRBJ1-1
CDR3: CASSYSSGDMNTEAFF

V: TRBV29-1
J: TRBJ2-2
CDR3: CSVVPNTGELFF

V: TRBV24-1
J: TRBJ2-1
CDR3: CATSAAGGQQFF

V: TRBV3-1
J: TRBJ2-7
CDR3: CASSKDRDRDYEQYF

V: TRBV5-1
J: TRBJ2-7
CDR3: CASQRDPLFYEQYF

V: TRBV14
J: TRBJ2-7
CDR3: CASSPGTGQYYEQYF

V: TRBV2
J: TRBJ1-4
CDR3: CASSHTGDINEKLFF

V: TRBV2
J: TRBJ2-3
CDR3: CASLGFVLNTDTQYF

V: TRBV20-1
J: TRBJ1-2
CDR3: CGATVWDGYGYTF

V: TRBV7-9
J: TRBJ2-1
CDR3: CASSPPRDVSSYNEQFF

V: TRBV25-1
J: TRBJ1-6
CDR3: CASSLGGSNSPLHF

V: TRBV19
J: TRBJ1-1
CDR3: CASSNPGRLITEAFF

V: TRBV5-1
J: TRBJ1-2
CDR3: CASSPGQGAGYTF

V: TRBV11-2
J: TRBJ1-5
CDR3: CASSLDFRKGHGNQPQHF

V: TRBV2
J: TRBJ2-1
CDR3: CASRRPNNEQFF

V: TRBV7-9
J: TRBJ1-6
CDR3: CASSLQGSNSPLHF

V: TRBV19
J: TRBJ2-7
CDR3: CASSNSGYFYEQYF

V: TRBV7-6
J: TRBJ2-2
CDR3: CASTSSDTGELFF

V: TRBV12-3/TRBV12-4
J: TRBJ1-1
CDR3: CASSFGQGGTEAFF

V: TRBV7-6
J: TRBJ1-1
CDR3: CASSRYGRQGVSAGELNTEAFF